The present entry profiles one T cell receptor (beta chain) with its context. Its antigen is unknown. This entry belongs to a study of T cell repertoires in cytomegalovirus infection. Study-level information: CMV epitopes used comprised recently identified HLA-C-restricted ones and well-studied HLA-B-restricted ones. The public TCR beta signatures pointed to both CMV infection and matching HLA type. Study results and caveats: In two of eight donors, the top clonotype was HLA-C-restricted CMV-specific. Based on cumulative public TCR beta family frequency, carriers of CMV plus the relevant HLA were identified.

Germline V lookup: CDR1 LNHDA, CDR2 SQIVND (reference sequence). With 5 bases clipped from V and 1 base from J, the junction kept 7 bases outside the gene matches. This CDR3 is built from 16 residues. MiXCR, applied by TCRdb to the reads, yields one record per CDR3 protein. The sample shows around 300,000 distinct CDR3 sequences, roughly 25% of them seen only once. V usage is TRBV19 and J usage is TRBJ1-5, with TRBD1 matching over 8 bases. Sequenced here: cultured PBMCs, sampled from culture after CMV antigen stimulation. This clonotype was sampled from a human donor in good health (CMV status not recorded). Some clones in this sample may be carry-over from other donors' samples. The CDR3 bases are TGTGCCAGTAGTCCCAATGACAGGGGAAGCAATCAGCCCCAGCATTTT. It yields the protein CASSPNDRGSNQPQHF.